A single sample is the source of the 21 T cell receptor beta chains below, sequenced in a study of blood T cells in healthy people across ages. PCR was performed a second time for about 6 to 12 cycles using a sample-barcoded 5' primer and a J-beta primer mix. Each CDR3 protein is one row after TCRdb ran MiXCR on the 5' RACE reads. Of some 1.5 million distinct CDR3 sequences listed, about 30% are singletons. Material: blood. The receptors come from a woman under 40 in good health.

This clonotype has more than one count but fewer than ten. The rearrangement uses TRBV7-2 and TRBJ2-3; 10 bases map to TRBD2. The CDR3 length is 16 residues. Germline trimming cut 0 bases from V and 6 bases from J; bases unmatched to any gene: 6. Per germline, CDR1 SGHTA and CDR2 FQGNSA. In DNA form, the CDR3 reads TGTGCCAGCAGCTTAGCTCTAGCGGGAGTTAGGGATACGCAGTATTTT. It is translated as CASSLALAGVRDTQYF.

V and J are TRBV25-1 and TRBJ1-1, with D unclear. This CDR3 is 15 amino acids long. Trimming pared 2 bases from V and 3 bases from J, leaving 13 bases between. From germline, CDR1 is MGHDK and CDR2 SYGVNS. The CDR3 bases are TGTGCCAGCAGTGAAAAGAGGGCTTTGTACACTGAAGCTTTCTTT. Translated, it gives CASSEKRALYTEAFF.

This clonotype came up a few times. V usage is TRBV5-6 and J usage is TRBJ2-3, with 7 bases fitting TRBD2. V shed 6 bases, J shed 6 bases, and the junction held 7 bases outside the gene matches. The germline gives CDR1 SGHDT, CDR2 YYEEEE. This CDR3 has 13 residues. CDR3 bases: TGTGCCAGCATCCCTCGGGGAGGGGATACGCAGTATTTT. Protein sequence: CASIPRGGDTQYF.

In regard to this clonotype: A clone one base away is much larger, so this may be a read error. V is TRBV24-1 and J is TRBJ2-1; 7 positions match TRBD2. V shed 10 bases and J 8 bases; nucleotides not matched to a gene: 13. The CDR3 is 14 amino acids. Germline V lookup: CDR1 KGHDR, CDR2 SFDVKD. The CDR3 DNA sequence: TGTGCCACGGGGGGAGGGACCTCAGGCGATGAGCAGTTCTTC. It codes for CATGGGTSGDEQFF.

The chain carries TRBV7-9 and TRBJ2-7; weak D call: TRBD2 (6 bases). Trimming removed 5 bases from V and 5 bases from J, with 13 bases in between. Germline V gene sequence: CDR1 SEHNR, CDR2 FQNEAQ (reference sequence). The length of the CDR3 is 13 residues. The DNA of the CDR3 is TGTGCCAGCAGCCCCGGGAGTAGGGACGAGCAGTACTTC. It translates to CASSPGSRDEQYF.

This clonotype has at least ten counts. The chain employs TRBV20-1 and TRBJ2-7; a weak D match, TRBD2 (6 bases). V lost 3 bases, J lost 4 bases, and 16 bases lay in between. Per germline, CDR1 DFQATT and CDR2 SNEGSKA (reference sequence). This CDR3 spans 14 amino acids. The CDR3: CSARGGVSLYEQYF. CDR3 sequence (DNA): TGCAGTGCTAGGGGGGGAGTTTCCTTATACGAGCAGTACTTC.

This clonotype was recorded a few times. This rearrangement joins TRBV7-9 to TRBJ2-5, with D uncertain. The length of the CDR3 is 17 residues. Between the trimmed V and J ends, which lost 6 bases and 5 bases, there was a span of 25 bases. Germline assignment: CDR1 SEHNR and CDR2 FQNEAQ (reference sequence). CDR3 bases: TGTGCCAGCAGTTACGGTGGATTATTGAATGATATGGAGACCCAGTACTTC. The encoded protein is CASSYGGLLNDMETQYF.

The chain uses TRBV20-1 and TRBJ1-1, with D uncertain. Per the germline V gene, CDR1 is DFQATT and CDR2 is SNEGSKA (reference sequence). The CDR3 contains 11 residues. V lost 3 bases and J lost 11, with 13 bases in between. CDR3 residues: CSASMDRVAFF. The CDR3 DNA reads TGCAGTGCTAGCATGGATAGGGTTGCTTTCTTT.

This clonotype was counted at least ten times. This chain joins TRBV5-1 and TRBJ2-1; 11 nucleotides match TRBD2. Germline CDR1 and CDR2: SGHRS and YFSETQ. CDR3 length: 17 amino acids. Trimming at V came to 0 bases and at J to 6 bases, leaving 8 bases not matched to a gene. CDR3 sequence (DNA): TGCGCCAGCAGCTTGGCCAAATCTAGCGGGGGGACCAATGAGCAGTTCTTC. Its protein product is CASSLAKSSGGTNEQFF.

This clonotype was detected ten times or more. A read error is possible here, since a much larger clone lies one base away. The CDR3 DNA follows: TGTGCCAGCAGTTTTGGGACAGCCTATGGCTACACCTTC. As protein: CASSFGTAYGYTF. This chain connects TRBV12-3 or TRBV12-4 to TRBJ1-2; 7 bases line up with TRBD1. V was clipped by 3 bases and J by 4 bases; unmatched bases: 2. CDR3 length: 13 residues.

This clonotype was counted once. The germline gene is not matched at one end of the junction; a read error may be the cause. This chain connects TRBV7-7 to TRBJ2-1, with 8 bases aligning to TRBD2. The germline CDR1 and CDR2 sequences are SSHAT and FNYEAQ (reference sequence). The CDR3 has 16 amino acids. The DNA for the CDR3 is TGTGCCAGCAGCTTGGGAGCGGGAGAGGGGCACAATGAGCCGTTCTTC. It translates to CASSLGAGEGHNEPFF.

There are a few counts of this clonotype. This chain joins TRBV5-5 and TRBJ2-1, with D possibly being TRBD2 (5 bases). Trimming left V 4 bases short and J 14 bases short, with 13 bases between. The CDR3 is made up of 11 amino acids. Germline CDR1 and CDR2: SGHKS and YYEKEE (reference sequence). The CDR3 DNA reads as TGTGCCAGCAGCCGAGACTATCCGGAGTTCTTC. It codes for CASSRDYPEFF.

This clonotype was seen more than once but under ten times. This chain joins TRBV7-9 and TRBJ2-1; perhaps D is TRBD1 or TRBD2 (5 bases each). V lost 4 bases and J lost 2, with 15 bases in between. The CDR3 consists of 16 residues. Germline CDR1 and CDR2: SEHNR and FQNEAQ (reference sequence). CDR3: CASSSRGDVPYNEQFF. CDR3 bases: TGTGCCAGCAGCTCAAGAGGGGACGTCCCCTACAATGAGCAGTTCTTC.

In this sample, this clonotype turned up a few times. The chain recombines TRBV20-1 with TRBJ2-1; no reliable D call. This CDR3 contains 13 residues. CDR1 is DFQATT, CDR2 SNEGSKA, per germline (reference sequence). The V and J ends lost 4 bases and 3 bases respectively, with 10 bases between them. The CDR3: CSAKYGYYNEQFF. CDR3 coding DNA: TGCAGTGCTAAATACGGTTACTACAATGAGCAGTTCTTC.

V is TRBV9 and J is TRBJ2-1, with 9 bases matching TRBD2. There are 16 residues in the CDR3. Germline CDR1 SGDLS, CDR2 YYNGEE. The V gene end was trimmed by 0 bases and the J gene end by 5 bases; junction bases not matched to a gene: 6. The DNA for the CDR3 is TGTGCCAGCAGCGTAGGGGCTAGCGGGGCTAACAATGAGCAGTTCTTC. It yields the protein CASSVGASGANNEQFF.

The chain has TRBV5-1 and TRBJ2-5; the match to TRBD1 covers 9 bases. CDR1 SGHRS and CDR2 YFSETQ come from the germline V gene. This CDR3 comprises 16 residues. The V gene end was trimmed by 6 bases and the J gene end by 2 bases; junction bases not matched to a gene: 11. CDR3 bases: TGCGCCAGCACCCGGGACGGGACAGGGAATCAAGAGACCCAGTACTTC. Translation: CASTRDGTGNQETQYF.

The sample holds many counts of this clonotype. V gene TRBV29-1 combines with J gene TRBJ1-2, with D possibly matching TRBD1 (6 bases). Germline CDR1 reads SQVTM; CDR2 reads ANQGSEA. CDR3 length: 11 residues. V was clipped by 8 bases and J by 4 bases, with 11 bases between them. CDR3 amino acids: CSLDSSYGYTF. Written as DNA, the CDR3 is TGCAGCCTGGACAGTTCCTATGGCTACACCTTC.

This clonotype came up a few times. The CDR3 protein is CAISEYLENEQFF. For the CDR3, the DNA is TGTGCCATCAGTGAGTACCTGGAGAATGAGCAGTTCTTC. The chain carries TRBV10-3 and TRBJ2-1; D not resolved. Looked up from germline, CDR1 is ENHRY and CDR2 is SYGVKD. The CDR3 is made up of 13 amino acids. V was trimmed by 1 base and J by 7 bases, leaving 8 bases between them.

In this sample, this clonotype turned up many times. The rearrangement uses TRBV24-1 and TRBJ1-2, with 8 bases identical to TRBD1. V shed 6 bases and J 4 bases; nucleotides not matched to a gene: 6. The germline V gene has CDR1 KGHDR and CDR2 SFDVKD. The CDR3 extends over 14 amino acids. The CDR3, as DNA: TGTGCCACCAGTAAGACAGGGGATCTCTATGGCTACACCTTC. Residues: CATSKTGDLYGYTF.

This sequence joins TRBV20-1 and TRBJ1-2, with a weak D call TRBD1 (5 bases). V lost 0 bases and J lost 14, with 22 bases in between. Germline CDR1 reads DFQATT; CDR2 reads SNEGSKA (reference sequence). This CDR3 contains 14 residues. The CDR3 sequence: CSARDLKTEPTYTF. DNA of the CDR3: TGCAGTGCTAGAGATCTTAAGACAGAGCCGACCTATACCTTC.

As regards this clonotype: This may be a read error: a much more frequent sequence differs by one nucleotide. The chain is built from TRBV12-3 or TRBV12-4 and TRBJ2-4; D is perhaps TRBD1 (6 bases). The closer fit of TRBJ2-7 to the DNA end suggests the J call may be wrong. The CDR3 is made up of 12 amino acids. The CDR3, as DNA: TGTGCCGGCAGTTTTTACAGGGCCGAGCAGTACTTC. This encodes CAGSFYRAEQYF.